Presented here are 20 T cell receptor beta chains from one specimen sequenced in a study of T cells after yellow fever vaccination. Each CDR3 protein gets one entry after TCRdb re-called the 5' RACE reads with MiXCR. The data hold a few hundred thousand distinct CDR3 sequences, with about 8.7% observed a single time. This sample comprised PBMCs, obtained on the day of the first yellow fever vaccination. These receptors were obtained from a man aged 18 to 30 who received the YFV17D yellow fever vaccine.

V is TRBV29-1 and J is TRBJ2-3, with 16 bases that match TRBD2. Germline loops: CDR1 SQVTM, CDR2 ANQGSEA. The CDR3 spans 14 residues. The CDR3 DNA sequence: TGCGGGACTAGCGGGGGGGCCGGGGCAGATACGCAGTATTTT. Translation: CGTSGGAGADTQYF.

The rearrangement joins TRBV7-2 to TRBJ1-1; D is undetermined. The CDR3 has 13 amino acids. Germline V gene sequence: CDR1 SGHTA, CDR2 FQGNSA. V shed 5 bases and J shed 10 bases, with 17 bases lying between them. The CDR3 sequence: CASSLPLPLGAFF. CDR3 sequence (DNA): TGTGCCAGCAGCCTCCCCCTCCCGTTGGGAGCTTTCTTT.

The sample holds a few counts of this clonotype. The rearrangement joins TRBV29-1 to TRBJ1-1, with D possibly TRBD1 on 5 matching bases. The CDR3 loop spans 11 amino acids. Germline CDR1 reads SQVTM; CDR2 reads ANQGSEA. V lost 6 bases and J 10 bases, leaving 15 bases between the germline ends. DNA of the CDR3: TGCAGCGTGGGGGTTGGGACTAGAGCTTTCTTT. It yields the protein CSVGVGTRAFF.

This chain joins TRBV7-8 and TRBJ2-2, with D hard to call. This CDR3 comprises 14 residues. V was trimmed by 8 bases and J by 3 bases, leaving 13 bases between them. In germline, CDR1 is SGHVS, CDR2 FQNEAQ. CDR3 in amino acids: CASGKGWDTGELFF. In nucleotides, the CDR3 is TGTGCCAGCGGCAAGGGATGGGACACCGGGGAGCTGTTTTTT.

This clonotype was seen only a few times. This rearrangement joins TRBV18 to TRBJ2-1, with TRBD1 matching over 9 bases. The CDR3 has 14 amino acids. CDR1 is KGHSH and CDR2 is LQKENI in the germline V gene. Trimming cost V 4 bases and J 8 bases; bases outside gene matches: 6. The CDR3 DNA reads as TGTGCCAGCTCACGACAGGGGGTATTATATGAGCAGTTCTTC. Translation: CASSRQGVLYEQFF.

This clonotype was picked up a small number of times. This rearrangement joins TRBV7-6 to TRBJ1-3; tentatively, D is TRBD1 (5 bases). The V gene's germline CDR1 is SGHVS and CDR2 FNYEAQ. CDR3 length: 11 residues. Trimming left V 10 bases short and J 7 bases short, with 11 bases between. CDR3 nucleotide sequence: TGTGCCACAGGGCTCGGGAACACCATATATTTT. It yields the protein CATGLGNTIYF.

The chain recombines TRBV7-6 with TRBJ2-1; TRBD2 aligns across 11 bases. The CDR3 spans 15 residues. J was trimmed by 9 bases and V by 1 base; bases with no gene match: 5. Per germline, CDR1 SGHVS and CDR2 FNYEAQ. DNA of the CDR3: TGTGCCAGCAGCTTAGTTAGCGGGGGGGCCAGTGAGCAGTTCTTC. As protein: CASSLVSGGASEQFF.

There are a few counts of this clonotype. The CDR3 region is CASSLVRGGLGGQETQYF. The DNA for the CDR3 is TGTGCCAGCAGCCTCGTGCGGGGGGGCCTTGGTGGCCAAGAGACCCAGTACTTC. The chain has TRBV7-8 and TRBJ2-5, with TRBD2 identical over 9 bases. CDR3 size: 18 residues. V gave up 5 bases and J gave up 1 base; unmatched junction bases: 14. Germline CDR1 is SGHVS and CDR2 is FQNEAQ.

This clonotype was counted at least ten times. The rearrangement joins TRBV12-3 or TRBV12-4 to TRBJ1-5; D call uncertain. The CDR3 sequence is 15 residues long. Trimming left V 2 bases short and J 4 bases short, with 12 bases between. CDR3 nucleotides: TGTGCCAGCAGTTTATCGGGATTATCTAATCAGCCCCAGCATTTT. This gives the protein CASSLSGLSNQPQHF.

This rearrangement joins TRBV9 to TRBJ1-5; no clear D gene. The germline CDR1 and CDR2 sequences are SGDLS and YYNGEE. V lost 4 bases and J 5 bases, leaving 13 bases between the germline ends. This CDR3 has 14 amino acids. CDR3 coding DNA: TGTGCCAGCAGCCCAGGTTGGGGTCATCAGCCCCAGCATTTT. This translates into CASSPGWGHQPQHF. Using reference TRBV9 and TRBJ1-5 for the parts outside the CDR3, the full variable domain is DSGVTQTPKHLITATGQRVTLRCSPRSGDLSVYWYQQSLDQGLQFLIQYYNGEERAKGNILERFSAQQFPDLHSELNLSSLELGDSALYFCASSPGWGHQPQHFGDGTRLSIL.

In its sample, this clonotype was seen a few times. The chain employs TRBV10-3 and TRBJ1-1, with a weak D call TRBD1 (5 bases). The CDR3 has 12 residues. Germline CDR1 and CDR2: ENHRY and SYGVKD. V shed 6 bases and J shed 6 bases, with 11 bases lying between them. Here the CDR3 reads CAIRTQGAEAFF. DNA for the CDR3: TGTGCCATCAGGACTCAGGGTGCTGAAGCTTTCTTT.

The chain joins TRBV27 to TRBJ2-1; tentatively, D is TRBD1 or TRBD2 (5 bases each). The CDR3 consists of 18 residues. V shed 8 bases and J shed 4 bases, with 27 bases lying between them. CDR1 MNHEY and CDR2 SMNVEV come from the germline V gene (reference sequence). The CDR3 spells CASYTWGTGERRYNEQFF. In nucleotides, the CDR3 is TGTGCCAGCTATACGTGGGGGACCGGCGAGAGGAGGTACAATGAGCAGTTCTTC.

The CDR3 protein is CASSQISGGAKNIQYF. Here the CDR3 DNA reads TGTGCCAGCAGCCAAATTAGCGGTGGAGCCAAAAACATTCAGTACTTC. The chain links TRBV5-4 to TRBJ2-4; D is possibly TRBD2 (6 bases). V dropped 4 bases and J dropped 0 bases, with 14 bases sitting between them. CDR1 SGHNT and CDR2 YYREEE come from the germline V gene (reference sequence). This CDR3 comprises 16 residues.

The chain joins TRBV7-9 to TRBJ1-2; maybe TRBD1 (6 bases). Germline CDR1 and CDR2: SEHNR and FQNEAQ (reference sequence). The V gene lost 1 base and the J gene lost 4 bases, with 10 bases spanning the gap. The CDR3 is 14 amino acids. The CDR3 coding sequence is TGTGCCAGCAGCTTAGGACAGGAAGCCTATGGCTACACCTTC. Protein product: CASSLGQEAYGYTF.

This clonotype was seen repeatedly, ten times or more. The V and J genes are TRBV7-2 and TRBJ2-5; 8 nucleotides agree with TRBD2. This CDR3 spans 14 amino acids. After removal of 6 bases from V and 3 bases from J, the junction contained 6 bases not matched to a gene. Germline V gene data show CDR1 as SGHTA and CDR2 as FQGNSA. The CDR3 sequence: CASRRTSSEETQYF. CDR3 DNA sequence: TGTGCCAGCAGGAGGACTAGCAGTGAAGAGACCCAGTACTTC.

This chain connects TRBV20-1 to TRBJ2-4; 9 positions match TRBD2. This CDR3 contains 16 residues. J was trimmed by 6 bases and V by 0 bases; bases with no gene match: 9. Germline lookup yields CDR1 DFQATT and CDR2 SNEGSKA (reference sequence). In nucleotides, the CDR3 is TGCAGTGCTAGAGATCGGCGGGGGGGCCTTTCAAACATTCAGTACTTC. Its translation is CSARDRRGGLSNIQYF.

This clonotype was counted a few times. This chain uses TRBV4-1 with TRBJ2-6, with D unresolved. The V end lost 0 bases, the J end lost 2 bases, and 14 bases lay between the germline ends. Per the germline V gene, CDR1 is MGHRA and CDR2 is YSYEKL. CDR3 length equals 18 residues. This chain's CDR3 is CASSQDPVRIPGANVLTF. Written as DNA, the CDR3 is TGCGCCAGCAGCCAAGATCCCGTACGGATCCCTGGGGCCAACGTCCTGACTTTC.

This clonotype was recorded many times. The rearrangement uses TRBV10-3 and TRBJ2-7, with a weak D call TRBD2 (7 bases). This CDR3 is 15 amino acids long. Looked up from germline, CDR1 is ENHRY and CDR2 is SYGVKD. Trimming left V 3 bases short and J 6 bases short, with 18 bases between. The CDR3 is CAISDIWGGLGEQYV. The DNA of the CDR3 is TGTGCCATCAGTGATATTTGGGGGGGCTTAGGCGAGCAGTACGTC.

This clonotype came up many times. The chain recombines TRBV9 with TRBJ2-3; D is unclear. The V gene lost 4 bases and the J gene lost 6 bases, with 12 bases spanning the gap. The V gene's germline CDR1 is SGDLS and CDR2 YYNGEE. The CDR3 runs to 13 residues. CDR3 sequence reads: CASSPHGSDTQYF. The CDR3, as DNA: TGTGCCAGCAGCCCCCACGGATCCGATACGCAGTATTTT.

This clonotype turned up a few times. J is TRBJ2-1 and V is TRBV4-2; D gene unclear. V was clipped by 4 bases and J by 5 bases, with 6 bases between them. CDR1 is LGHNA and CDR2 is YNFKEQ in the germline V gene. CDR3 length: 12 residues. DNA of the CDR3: TGTGCCAGCAGCCGAGTGAACAATGAGCAGTTCTTC. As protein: CASSRVNNEQFF.